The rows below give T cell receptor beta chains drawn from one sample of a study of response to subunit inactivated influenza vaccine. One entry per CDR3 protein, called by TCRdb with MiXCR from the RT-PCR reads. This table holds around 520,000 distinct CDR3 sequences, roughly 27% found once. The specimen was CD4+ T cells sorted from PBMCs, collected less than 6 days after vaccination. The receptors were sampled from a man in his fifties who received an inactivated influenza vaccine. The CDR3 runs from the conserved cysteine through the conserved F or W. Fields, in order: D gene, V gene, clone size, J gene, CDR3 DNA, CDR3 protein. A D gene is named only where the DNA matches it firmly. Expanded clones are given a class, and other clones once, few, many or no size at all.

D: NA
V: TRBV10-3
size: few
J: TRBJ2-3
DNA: TGTGCCACCACGGTTGTCGCAGGGACGGTCGGCACAGATACGCAGTATTTT
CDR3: CATTVVAGTVGTDTQYF

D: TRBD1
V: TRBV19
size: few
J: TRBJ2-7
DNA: TGTGCCAGTAATCAGGGGGCCTCCTACGAGCAGTACTTC
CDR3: CASNQGASYEQYF

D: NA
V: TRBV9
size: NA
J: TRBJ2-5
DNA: TGTGCCAGCAGCGTATCCGCGCAAGAGACCCAGTACTTC
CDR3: CASSVSAQETQYF

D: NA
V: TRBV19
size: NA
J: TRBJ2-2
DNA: TGTGCCAGTTGGAAGAACACCGGGGAGCTGTTTTTT
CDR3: CASWKNTGELFF

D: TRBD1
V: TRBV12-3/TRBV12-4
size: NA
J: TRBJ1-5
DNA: TGTGCCAGCAGTGGGACAGGGGGGGCTCAGCCCCAGCATTTT
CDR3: CASSGTGGAQPQHF

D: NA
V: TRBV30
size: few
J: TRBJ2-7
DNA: TGTGCCTGGACTGAACAAGCAGGATTCTACGAGCAGTACTTC
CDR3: CAWTEQAGFYEQYF

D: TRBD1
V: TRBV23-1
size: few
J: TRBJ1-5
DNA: TGCGCCAGCAGTCAAACCCAGGACAGGGAAAAAGAAGGACAGCCCCAGCATTTT
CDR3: CASSQTQDREKEGQPQHF

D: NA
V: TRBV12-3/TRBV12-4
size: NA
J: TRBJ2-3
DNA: TGTGCCAGCAGTAAACCAGCATGGGGCGGGCCAGATACGCAGTATTTT
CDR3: CASSKPAWGGPDTQYF

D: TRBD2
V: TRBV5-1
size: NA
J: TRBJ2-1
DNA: TGCGCCAGCAGCCCAGCGGGGGACAATGAGCAGTTCTTC
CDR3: CASSPAGDNEQFF

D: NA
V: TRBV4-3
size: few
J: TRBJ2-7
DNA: TGCGCCAGCAGCCAAGATTACCGGACCATTGCCTACGAGCAGTACTTC
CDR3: CASSQDYRTIAYEQYF

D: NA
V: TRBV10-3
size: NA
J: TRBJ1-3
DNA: TGTGCCATCATGGACGCCACCTCTGGAAACACCATATATTTT
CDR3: CAIMDATSGNTIYF

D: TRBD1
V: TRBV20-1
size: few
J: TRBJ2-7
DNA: TGCAGTGCTCGGCCGGGACAGGGGGTTCCCTACGAGCAGTACTTC
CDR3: CSARPGQGVPYEQYF

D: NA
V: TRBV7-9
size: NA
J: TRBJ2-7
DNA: TGTGCCAGCAGCTTTTTGCCAGAAGACTACGAGCAGTACTTC
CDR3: CASSFLPEDYEQYF

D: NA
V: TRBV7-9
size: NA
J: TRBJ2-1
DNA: TGTGCCAGCAGCTTAGGGGAGGTTCCGAATGAGCAGTTCTTC
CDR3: CASSLGEVPNEQFF

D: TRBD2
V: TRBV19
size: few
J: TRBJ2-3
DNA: TGTGCCACCCGTAGCGGGGTACGCACAGATACGCAGTATTTT
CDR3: CATRSGVRTDTQYF

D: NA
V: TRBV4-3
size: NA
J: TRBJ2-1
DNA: TGCGCCAGCAGCCAAGATACGTTTTCCAATGAGCAGTTCTTC
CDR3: CASSQDTFSNEQFF

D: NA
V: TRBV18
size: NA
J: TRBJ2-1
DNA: TGTGCCAGCTCCCTCGACGGACGCTACTACAATGAGCAGTTCTTC
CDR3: CASSLDGRYYNEQFF

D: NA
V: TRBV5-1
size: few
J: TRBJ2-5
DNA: TGCGCCAGCAGCTTTACGCCTCAAAGCCAAGAGACCCAGTACTTC
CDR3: CASSFTPQSQETQYF

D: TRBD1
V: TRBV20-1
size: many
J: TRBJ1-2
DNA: TGCAGTGCTACTTTGGGGGACAGGGAGCACTATGGCTACACCTTC
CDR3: CSATLGDREHYGYTF

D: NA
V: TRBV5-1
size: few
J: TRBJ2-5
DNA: TGCGCCAGCAGCTCAGTGCAGGGTCAAGAGACCCAGTACTTC
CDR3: CASSSVQGQETQYF

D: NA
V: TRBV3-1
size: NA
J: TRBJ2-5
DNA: TGTGCCAGCAGCCAGGGGACGACAGAGACCCAGTACTTC
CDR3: CASSQGTTETQYF